Listed below are T cell receptor beta chains from one sample, sequenced in a study of control samples from healthy donors and cancer patients. Sequencing used immunoSEQ multiplex PCR; TCRdb keeps in-frame clones, though not all of them. The profile shows 100,000 or so clones, 92% of them singletons. Sequencing used blood. These receptors were obtained from a young woman in good health. Each CDR3 is given with its conserved first and last residue. D genes are given only for firm matches. The size entry is marked missing in some rows and otherwise reads once, few, many or a size class.

CASSPLQRVNTGELFF,TGTGCCAGCTCACCACTCCAGAGGGTGAACACCGGGGAGCTGTTTTTT,-,-,TRBJ2-2,TRBV18
CASRLGWFTEAFF,TGTGCCAGCAGGCTGGGTTGGTTCACTGAAGCTTTCTTT,-,-,TRBJ1-1,TRBV12-3/TRBV12-4
CASSHSQGPSGNTIYF,TGCGCCAGCAGCCACTCCCAGGGTCCCTCAGGAAACACCATATATTTT,-,-,TRBJ1-3,TRBV4-1
CASSPVLSTGELFF,TGTGCCAGTAGTCCGGTCCTGAGCACCGGGGAGCTGTTTTTT,-,-,TRBJ2-2,TRBV19
CASENRAWRTGERSETQYF,TGTGCCAGCGAAAACAGGGCCTGGAGGACAGGAGAACGGTCGGAGACCCAGTACTTC,TRBD1,-,TRBJ2-5,TRBV2
CASKGRVPGNYGYTF,TGTGCCAGCAAGGGGAGGGTTCCTGGTAACTATGGCTACACCTTC,-,once,TRBJ1-2,TRBV2
CASSPTSFGGTDTQYF,TGCGCCAGCAGCCCGACCTCCTTCGGCGGCACAGATACGCAGTATTTT,-,-,TRBJ2-3,TRBV5-1
CASSVGPYSGNTIYF,TGTGCCAGCAGCGTAGGACCGTACTCTGGAAACACCATATATTTT,-,-,TRBJ1-3,TRBV9
CASSLYGELFF,TGTGCCAGCAGCTTGTACGGGGAGCTGTTTTTT,-,-,TRBJ2-2,TRBV5-5
CASGSGRIGRDTQYF,TGTGCTAGTGGTTCCGGCCGCATAGGTAGGGATACGCAGTATTTT,-,-,TRBJ2-3,TRBV12-5